These 10 T cell receptor beta chains share one sample of origin, sequenced in a study of molecular identifiers for immune sequencing clone quantification. One entry per CDR3 protein results from TCRdb running MiXCR on the PCR reads. Of about 60,000 distinct CDR3 sequences listed, under 20% were seen once; the top ten hold under 1.5%. Sequencing input: naive CD8+ T cells from blood, with Jurkat cell RNA spiked in. Subset reported: FACS-sorted CD8+CD4-CCR7+CD45RA+ naive T cells. These receptors all come from a human donor in good health. Some libraries in this study had Jurkat cell RNA spiked in.

This clonotype was recorded at least ten times. The chain joins TRBV15 to TRBJ2-3, with 8 bases lining up with TRBD2. The CDR3 has 16 amino acids. Germline V gene sequence: CDR1 LNHNV, CDR2 YYDKDF (reference sequence). V lost 3 bases and J lost 3; bases outside the gene matches: 8. The CDR3 protein is CATSSSPGTRTDTQYF. CDR3 sequence (DNA): TGTGCCACCAGCAGTTCGCCCGGGACTAGGACAGATACGCAGTATTTT.

This clonotype was counted at least ten times. The chain has TRBV27 and TRBJ2-2; D is ambiguous. CDR1 MNHEY and CDR2 SMNVEV come from the germline V gene (reference sequence). Trimming cost V 3 bases and J 0 bases, with 2 bases left between them. The CDR3 runs to 13 residues. The CDR3 coding sequence is TGTGCCAGCAGTTTCACGAACACCGGGGAGCTGTTTTTT. Protein: CASSFTNTGELFF.

This clonotype showed up just a few times. The chain links TRBV4-3 to TRBJ2-5, with 7 positions matching TRBD2. The CDR3 is made up of 17 amino acids. Germline-derived CDR1 and CDR2 are LGHNA and YSLEER. The ends lost 5 bases at V and 4 bases at J; junction bases unmatched: 16. The CDR3 reads CASSAEAGMVGGETQYF. The CDR3 DNA is TGCGCCAGCAGCGCCGAAGCGGGGATGGTGGGGGGAGAGACCCAGTACTTC.

This clonotype was observed a few times. J is TRBJ2-1 and V is TRBV12-5; D remains unclear. The CDR3 has 13 amino acids. Germline V CDR1 and CDR2: LGHNT, FRNRAP. Trimming took 6 bases from V and 6 from J, leaving 12 bases between them. CDR3 coding DNA: TGTGCTAGTGGGGGTGACTGGTTCAATGAGCAGTTCTTC. Amino acids: CASGGDWFNEQFF.

This clonotype occurred many times. The chain couples TRBV3-1 to TRBJ2-5, with TRBD1 matching over 7 bases. The germline V gene encodes CDR1 LGHDT and CDR2 YNNKEL (reference sequence). Trimming at V came to 1 base and at J to 5 bases, leaving 4 bases not matched to a gene. CDR3 length equals 14 residues. CDR3 sequence: CASSQATGDETQYF. CDR3 bases: TGTGCCAGCAGCCAAGCCACAGGGGATGAGACCCAGTACTTC.

In DNA, the CDR3 is TGTGCCAGCAGCTTAGCCGGCGTGCGGGACTTCTCCTACAATGAGCAGTTCTTC. Translated: CASSLAGVRDFSYNEQFF. The chain is built from TRBV7-2 and TRBJ2-1, with TRBD2 as a possible D gene (6 bases). Trimming removed 0 bases at V and 0 bases at J, with 15 bases between. The CDR3 sequence is 18 residues long. The germline CDR1 and CDR2 sequences are SGHTA and FQGNSA.

This clonotype has more than one count but fewer than ten. This CDR3 is CASTLGLAGIGELFF. The CDR3 nucleotides read TGTGCCAGCACCCTCGGACTAGCGGGAATCGGGGAGCTGTTTTTT. The V call is TRBV12-3 or TRBV12-4, the J call TRBJ2-2, with TRBD2 identical over 12 bases. This CDR3 spans 15 amino acids. With 7 bases clipped from V and 7 bases from J, the junction kept 7 bases outside the gene matches.

In the case of this clonotype: This may stem from a read error, because a much larger clone lies one nucleotide away. Lacking the conserved final phenylalanine or tryptophan, this CDR3 likely reflects a read error. CDR3 region: CSARGTQNTGELFL. The CDR3 bases are TGCAGTGCTAGAGGGACCCAGAACACCGGGGAGCTGTTTCTT. The chain combines TRBV20-1 with TRBJ2-2; D is ambiguous. The CDR3 length is 14 residues. CDR1 and CDR2 (germline): DFQATT, SNEGSKA (reference sequence). The ends were cut back, 1 base at V and 1 base at J, with 7 bases in the middle.

There are many counts of this clonotype. The chain has TRBV15 and TRBJ2-3; no reliable D call. This CDR3 is built from 12 residues. V was cut by 4 bases and J by 4 bases, with 6 bases left in between. CDR1 and CDR2 (germline): LNHNV, YYDKDF (reference sequence). CDR3 loop: CATSKRADTQYF. The CDR3 nucleotides read TGTGCCACCAGCAAACGAGCAGATACGCAGTATTTT.

The chain is built from TRBV28 and TRBJ2-1; D is possibly TRBD1 (7 bases). Germline V gene sequence: CDR1 MDHEN, CDR2 SYDVKM. The CDR3 runs 20 residues. V lost 4 bases, J lost 0 bases, and 25 bases lay in between. The CDR3 nucleotides are TGTGCCAGCAGTTCCCCGCAAGAGGGGGCGGGACAGAGCTCCTACAATGAGCAGTTCTTC. Translated, it gives CASSSPQEGAGQSSYNEQFF.